This passage covers 22 T cell receptor beta chains from one sample sequenced in a study of Tregs in tolerant kidney transplant recipients. Clones were read by immunoSEQ multiplex PCR, and TCRdb kept only the in-frame ones, dropping some. The repertoire holds about 15,000 clones, with about 53% as singletons. The antigens of these receptors remain unknown. Recipient PBMCs carried a CFSE label and met irradiated graft donor PBMCs for over five days before FACS sorting. Specimen: CD4+ T cells from blood cultured with allogeneic cells, collected before the transplant. These receptors came from a human patient who received a combined kidney and bone marrow transplant.

The chain is built from TRBV28 and TRBJ1-5; weak D call: TRBD1 (5 bases). The germline V and J ends were trimmed by 11 bases and 3 bases, with 14 bases remaining between them. This CDR3 is built from 13 residues. Germline values: CDR1 MDHEN, CDR2 SYDVKM. Written as DNA, the CDR3 is TGTGCCTCCTGCGGGGCAGCCAATCAGCCCCAGCATTTT. Its translation is CASCGAANQPQHF.

This clone was observed a few times. J is TRBJ1-3 and V is TRBV5-1; no definite D call. V lost 0 bases and J lost 1, with 11 bases in between. Germline values: CDR1 SGHRS, CDR2 YFSETQ. The CDR3 has 16 amino acids. In DNA, the CDR3 is TGCGCCAGCAGCTTGGAAAGCCACAGTTCTGGAAACACCATATATTTT. It translates to CASSLESHSSGNTIYF.

The V and J genes are TRBV25-1 and TRBJ2-1, with a possible D match to TRBD2 (6 bases). The V gene's germline CDR1 is MGHDK and CDR2 SYGVNS. This CDR3 has 15 amino acids. The V gene lost 1 base and the J gene lost 8 bases, with 15 bases spanning the gap. CDR3 loop: CASSELGGELDEQFF. CDR3 bases: TGTGCCAGCAGTGAATTAGGAGGGGAACTGGATGAGCAGTTCTTC.

As concerns this clone: Distinct nucleotide sequences in the sample also encode this CDR3. The chain couples TRBV28 to TRBJ1-6, with D hard to call. The germline V gene encodes CDR1 MDHEN and CDR2 SYDVKM. The CDR3 is 14 amino acids. Trimming left V 7 bases short and J 0 bases short, with 7 bases between. The CDR3 region has the DNA TGTGCCAGCAAGAAGAGCTCCTATAATTCACCCCTCCACTTT. Its protein product is CASKKSSYNSPLHF.

The chain uses TRBV4-2 and TRBJ2-1, with TRBD1 matching 7 bases. J gave up 8 bases and V 1 base, and 14 bases lay outside the gene matches. This CDR3 is built from 17 residues. From germline, CDR1 is LGHNA and CDR2 YNFKEQ. The CDR3: CASSQGAGTVGGDEQFF. The CDR3 DNA follows: TGTGCCAGCAGCCAAGGAGCCGGGACAGTTGGTGGCGATGAGCAGTTCTTC.

V gene TRBV5-8 combines with J gene TRBJ2-1; D might be TRBD2 (6 bases). The CDR3 contains 15 residues. The germline CDR1 and CDR2 sequences are SGHTS and YDEGEE. With 1 base removed from V and 3 bases from J, the gap between germline ends came to 11 bases. This CDR3 reads CASSLHRDFYNEQFF. CDR3 nucleotides: TGTGCCAGCAGCTTGCACCGGGACTTCTACAATGAGCAGTTCTTC.

The chain links TRBV4-3 to TRBJ1-2, with 7 bases aligning to TRBD1. Germline CDR1 and CDR2: LGHNA and YSLEER. The CDR3 has 16 residues. J gave up 8 bases and V 2 bases, and 14 bases lay outside the gene matches. CDR3 sequence: CASSQITRQGGKGYTF. The CDR3 region has the DNA TGCGCCAGCAGCCAAATTACTCGACAGGGTGGAAAAGGCTACACCTTC.

J is TRBJ1-4 and V is TRBV19; a weak D match, TRBD1 (5 bases). The CDR3 covers 15 residues. CDR1 is LNHDA and CDR2 is SQIVND in the germline V gene (reference sequence). V was clipped by 5 bases and J by 8 bases, with 18 bases between them. The CDR3 DNA reads as TGTGCCAGTAGTGTGAATCACAGGATTGGAGAAAAACTGTTTTTT. Translated, it gives CASSVNHRIGEKLFF.

The chain joins TRBV19 to TRBJ1-2; 11 bases map to TRBD1. Unmatched junction bases numbered 2, after V lost 3 bases and J lost 5 bases. Germline CDR1 LNHDA, CDR2 SQIVND (reference sequence). The CDR3 runs 14 residues. The CDR3 DNA reads TGTGCCAGTAGTATCGGACAGGGGGCATATGGCTACACCTTC. As protein: CASSIGQGAYGYTF. The full variable domain, its missing parts supplied by reference TRBV19 and TRBJ1-2, is DGGITQSPKYLFRKEGQNVTLSCEQNLNHDAMYWYRQDPGQGLRLIYYSQIVNDFQKGDIAEGYSVSREKKESFPLTVTSAQKNPTAFYLCASSIGQGAYGYTFGSGTRLTVV.

The chain recombines TRBV5-4 with TRBJ1-2; tentative D call: TRBD1 (6 bases). The ends were cut back, 1 base at V and 5 bases at J, with 9 bases in the middle. CDR1 is SGHNT, CDR2 YYREEE, per germline (reference sequence). The CDR3 is 13 residues long. The CDR3 region has the DNA TGTGCCAGCAGCTTGACAGGGTTTTATGGCTACACCTTC. Amino acid sequence: CASSLTGFYGYTF.

The genes are TRBV5-4 and TRBJ2-1, with 7 bases fitting TRBD2. Trimming cost V 0 bases and J 0 bases; bases outside gene matches: 0. The CDR3 sequence is 15 residues long. Looked up from germline, CDR1 is SGHNT and CDR2 is YYREEE (reference sequence). As DNA, the CDR3 is TGTGCCAGCAGCTTGGGCGGGAGCTCCTACAATGAGCAGTTCTTC. This encodes CASSLGGSSYNEQFF.

This rearrangement joins TRBV19 to TRBJ1-5; 10 positions match TRBD1. The CDR3 is made up of 15 amino acids. Germline-derived CDR1 and CDR2 are LNHDA and SQIVND (reference sequence). Trimming removed 4 bases from V and 4 bases from J; junction bases left unmatched: 4. The CDR3 DNA follows: TGTGCCAGTAGTACCCAGGACAGGGGGAATCAGCCCCAGCATTTT. It specifies CASSTQDRGNQPQHF.

The CDR3 coding sequence is TGTGCCAGCAGCTTAGCCTCTGGGACTAGCGGGAGTTGGTACGAGCAGTACTTC. It yields the protein CASSLASGTSGSWYEQYF. The chain couples TRBV11-3 to TRBJ2-7, with 14 bases matching TRBD2. The germline V gene encodes CDR1 SGHNT and CDR2 YENEEA. The CDR3 spans 18 residues. The V and J ends lost 1 base and 4 bases, in that order; junction bases with no gene match: 9. Full variable domain (outside the CDR3, taken from reference TRBV11-3 and TRBJ2-7): EAGVVQSPRYKIIEKKQPVAFWCNPISGHNTLYWYLQNLGQGPELLIRYENEEAVDDSQLPKDRFSAERLKGVDSTLKIQPAELGDSAVYLCASSLASGTSGSWYEQYFGPGTRLTVT.

This sequence joins TRBV5-1 and TRBJ2-2; 10 nucleotides align to TRBD1. The CDR3 contains 17 residues. CDR1 is SGHRS and CDR2 is YFSETQ in the germline V gene. The J segment lost 7 bases and the V segment lost 0 bases, leaving 9 bases of the junction unmatched. The CDR3 reads CASSLGPGTGDFGELFF. CDR3 coding DNA: TGCGCCAGCAGCTTGGGCCCGGGGACAGGGGATTTCGGGGAGCTGTTTTTT.

The chain couples TRBV5-4 to TRBJ2-1; TRBD2 agrees at 7 bases. CDR1 and CDR2 from the germline V gene are SGHNT and YYREEE (reference sequence). The CDR3 totals 17 residues. With V trimmed by 3 bases and J by 1 base, 10 bases remained unmatched. CDR3 in DNA: TGTGCCAGCAGCTGGGCGGGGGAAATTTTGTCCTACAATGAGCAGTTCTTC. Its protein is CASSWAGEILSYNEQFF.

This chain uses TRBV2 with TRBJ2-7; D possibly corresponds to TRBD1 (6 bases). The CDR3 totals 14 residues. Trimming removed 8 bases at V and 0 bases at J, with 14 bases between. CDR1 SNHLY and CDR2 FYNNEI come from the germline V gene. The DNA of the CDR3 is TGTGCCAGCCTCTTACGGGACAACTCCTACGAGCAGTACTTC. Amino acid sequence: CASLLRDNSYEQYF.

V and J are TRBV20-1 and TRBJ1-4; D is possibly TRBD1 (6 bases). Germline V CDR1 and CDR2: DFQATT, SNEGSKA (reference sequence). The CDR3 totals 11 residues. Trimming stripped 8 bases from V and 8 bases from J, with 12 bases between. CDR3 in amino acids: CSPQGDEKLFF. The CDR3 DNA sequence: TGCAGTCCACAGGGAGACGAAAAACTGTTTTTT.

There are a few counts of this clone. The genes are TRBV15 and TRBJ1-4; 9 bases are a match to TRBD1. Looked up from germline, CDR1 is LNHNV and CDR2 is YYDKDF (reference sequence). The trim removed 0 bases at V and 8 bases at J, leaving 7 bases unmatched. The CDR3 covers 16 residues. The CDR3 region is CATSRDLQGAGEKLFF. CDR3 nucleotides: TGTGCCACCAGCAGAGACTTACAGGGGGCAGGGGAAAAACTGTTTTTT.

This chain links TRBV5-1 with TRBJ2-3; 12 bases fit TRBD2. This CDR3 has 19 residues. The V and J ends lost 1 base and 0 bases, in that order; junction bases with no gene match: 9. Germline loops: CDR1 SGHRS, CDR2 YFSETQ. The CDR3 sequence is CASSLRLGTSGPSTDTQYF. DNA of the CDR3: TGCGCCAGCAGCTTGAGGCTAGGGACTAGCGGGCCGAGCACAGATACGCAGTATTTT.

This clone was recorded a few times. The chain links TRBV10-1 to TRBJ1-5, with 9 nucleotides matching TRBD1. CDR3 length: 18 residues. V was pared by 6 bases and J by 0 bases, with 12 bases of the junction left unmatched. Germline V gene data show CDR1 as WNHNN and CDR2 as SYGVQD (reference sequence). The CDR3: CASRPGTGIRYSNQPQHF. CDR3 in DNA: TGCGCCAGCAGACCCGGGACAGGGATACGATATAGCAATCAGCCCCAGCATTTT.

This chain joins TRBV5-1 and TRBJ1-1, with D uncertain. Germline CDR1 and CDR2: SGHRS and YFSETQ. This CDR3 spans 12 amino acids. V lost 4 bases to trimming and J lost 6 bases, with 10 bases between them. This CDR3 reads CASSAPGAEAFF. CDR3 nucleotides: TGCGCCAGCAGCGCCCCAGGTGCTGAAGCTTTCTTT.

The CDR3 sequence: CASSSGLARQSDTQYF. As DNA, the CDR3 is TGTGCCAGCAGCTCAGGACTAGCGAGGCAATCAGATACGCAGTATTTT. The chain links TRBV7-2 to TRBJ2-3; 9 bases agree with TRBD2. From germline, CDR1 is SGHTA and CDR2 FQGNSA. V dropped 4 bases and J dropped 4; count of bases not matched to a gene: 9. CDR3 length: 16 residues.